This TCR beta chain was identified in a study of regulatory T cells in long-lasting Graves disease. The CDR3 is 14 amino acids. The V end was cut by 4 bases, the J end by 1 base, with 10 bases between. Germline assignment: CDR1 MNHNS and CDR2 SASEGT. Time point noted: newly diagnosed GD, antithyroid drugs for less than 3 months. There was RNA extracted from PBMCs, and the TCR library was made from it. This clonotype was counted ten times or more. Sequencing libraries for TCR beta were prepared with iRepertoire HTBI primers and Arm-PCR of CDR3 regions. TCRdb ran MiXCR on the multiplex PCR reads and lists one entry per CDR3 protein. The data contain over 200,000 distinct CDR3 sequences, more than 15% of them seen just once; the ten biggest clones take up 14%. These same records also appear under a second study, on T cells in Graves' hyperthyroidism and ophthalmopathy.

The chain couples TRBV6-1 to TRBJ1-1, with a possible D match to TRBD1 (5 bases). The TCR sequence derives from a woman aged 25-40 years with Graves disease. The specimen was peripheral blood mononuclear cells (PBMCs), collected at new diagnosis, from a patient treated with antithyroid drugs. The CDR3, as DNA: TGTGCCAGCAGTGGCCCGGGGGGGAACACTGAAGCTTTCTTT. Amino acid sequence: CASSGPGGNTEAFF.